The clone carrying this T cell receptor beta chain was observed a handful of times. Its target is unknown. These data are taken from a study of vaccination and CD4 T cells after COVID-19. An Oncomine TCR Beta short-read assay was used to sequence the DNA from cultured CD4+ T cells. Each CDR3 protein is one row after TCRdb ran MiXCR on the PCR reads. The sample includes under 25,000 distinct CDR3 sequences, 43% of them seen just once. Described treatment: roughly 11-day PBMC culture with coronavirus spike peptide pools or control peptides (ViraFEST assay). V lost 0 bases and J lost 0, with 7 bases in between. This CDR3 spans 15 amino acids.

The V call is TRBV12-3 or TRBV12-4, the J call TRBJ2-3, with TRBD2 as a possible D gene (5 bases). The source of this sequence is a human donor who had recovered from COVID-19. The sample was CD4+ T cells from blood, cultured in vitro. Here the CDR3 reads CASSLAGVSTDTQYF. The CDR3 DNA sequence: TGTGCCAGCAGTTTAGCGGGAGTTAGCACAGATACGCAGTATTTT.